What follows are 2 T cell receptor beta chains derived from one specimen sequenced in a study of T-cell reconstitution after alpha-beta-depleted transplantation in children. Preparing the TCRbeta library involved the use of unique molecular identifiers. TCRdb reprocessed the PCR reads with MiXCR, giving one entry per CDR3 protein. The sample consists of roughly 220,000 distinct CDR3 sequences, about 11% of them appearing once. The sequences come from PBMCs from the stem cell graft donor, collected from the stem cell graft. The receptors derive from a human donor who donated a stem cell graft to a child with acute lymphoblastic leukemia.

The table lists this clonotype with many counts. This chain uses TRBV12-3 or TRBV12-4 with TRBJ2-1, with a weak D call TRBD1 (6 bases). CDR3 length: 14 residues. Trimming left V 5 bases short and J 5 bases short, with 13 bases between. CDR3 coding DNA: TGTGCCAGCAGTCCGCGGACAGTGGACAATGAGCAGTTCTTC. Translation: CASSPRTVDNEQFF.

At least ten counts were recorded for this clonotype. This chain links TRBV5-5 with TRBJ2-2, with D unclear. The CDR3 totals 13 residues. Trimming shortened V by 3 bases and J by 1 base, and 4 bases separated the two germline ends. The germline V gene encodes CDR1 SGHKS and CDR2 YYEKEE (reference sequence). CDR3 sequence: CASSWQNTGELFF. As DNA, the CDR3 is TGTGCCAGCAGCTGGCAGAACACCGGGGAGCTGTTTTTT. Full variable domain (remainder filled in from reference TRBV5-5 and TRBJ2-2): DAGVTQSPTHLIKTRGQQVTLRCSPISGHKSVSWYQQVLGQGPQFIFQYYEKEERGRGNFPDRFSARQFPNYSSELNVNALLLGDSALYLCASSWQNTGELFFGEGSRLTVL.